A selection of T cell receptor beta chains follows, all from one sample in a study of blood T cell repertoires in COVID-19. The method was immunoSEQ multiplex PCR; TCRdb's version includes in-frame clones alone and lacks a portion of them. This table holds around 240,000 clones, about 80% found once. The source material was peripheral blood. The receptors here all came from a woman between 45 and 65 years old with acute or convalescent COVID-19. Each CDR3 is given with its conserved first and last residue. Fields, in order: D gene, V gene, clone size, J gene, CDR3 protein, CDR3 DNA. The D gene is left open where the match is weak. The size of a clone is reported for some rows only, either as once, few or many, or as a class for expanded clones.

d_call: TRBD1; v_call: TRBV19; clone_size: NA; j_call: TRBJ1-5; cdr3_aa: CASSIPRGLQYSNQPQHF; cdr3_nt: TGTGCCAGTAGTATACCCAGGGGGCTTCAATATAGCAATCAGCCCCAGCATTTT
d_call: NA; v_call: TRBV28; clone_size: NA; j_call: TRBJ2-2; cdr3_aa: CASSQLPGELFF; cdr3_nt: TGTGCCAGCAGTCAGTTGCCCGGGGAGCTGTTTTTT
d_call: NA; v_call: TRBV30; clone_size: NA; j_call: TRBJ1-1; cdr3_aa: CAWSRSLNTEAFF; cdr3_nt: TGTGCCTGGAGTAGAAGCCTGAACACTGAAGCTTTCTTT
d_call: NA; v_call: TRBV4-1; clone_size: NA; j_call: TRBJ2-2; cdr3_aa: CASSQVLTGELFF; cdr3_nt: TGCGCCAGCAGCCAAGTTTTAACCGGGGAGCTGTTTTTT
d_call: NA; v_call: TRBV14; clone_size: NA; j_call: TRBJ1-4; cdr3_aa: CASSSEGAGATNEKLFF; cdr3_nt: TGTGCCAGCAGCTCGGAGGGAGCCGGCGCAACTAATGAAAAACTGTTTTTT
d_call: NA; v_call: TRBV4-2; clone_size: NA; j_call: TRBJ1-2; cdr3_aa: CASSQQKYGYTF; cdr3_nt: TGTGCCAGCAGCCAACAGAAGTATGGCTACACCTTC
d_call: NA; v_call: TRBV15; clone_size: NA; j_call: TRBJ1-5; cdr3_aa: CATSKQDQPQHF; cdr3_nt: TGTGCCACCAGCAAACAGGATCAGCCCCAGCATTTT
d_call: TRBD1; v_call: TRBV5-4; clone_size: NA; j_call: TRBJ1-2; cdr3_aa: CASSPRDRGTYGYTF; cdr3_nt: TGTGCCAGCAGCCCTCGGGACAGGGGTACCTATGGCTACACCTTC
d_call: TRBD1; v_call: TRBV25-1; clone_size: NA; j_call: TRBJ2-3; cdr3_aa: CASSPGTVSTDTQYF; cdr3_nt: TGTGCCAGCAGTCCCGGGACAGTTTCCACAGATACGCAGTATTTT
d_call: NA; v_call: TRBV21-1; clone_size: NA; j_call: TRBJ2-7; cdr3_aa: CASSKAHELAGEQYF; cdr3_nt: TGTGCCAGCAGCAAAGCGCATGAACTAGCGGGAGAGCAGTACTTC
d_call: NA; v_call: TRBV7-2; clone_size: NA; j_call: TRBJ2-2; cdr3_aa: CASSLAPGSGGELFF; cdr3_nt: TGTGCCAGCAGCTTAGCTCCAGGAAGTGGCGGGGAGCTGTTTTTT
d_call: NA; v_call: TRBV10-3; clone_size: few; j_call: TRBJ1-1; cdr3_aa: CAISEVQGGNTEAFF; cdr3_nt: TGTGCCATCAGTGAGGTGCAGGGTGGGAACACTGAAGCTTTCTTT
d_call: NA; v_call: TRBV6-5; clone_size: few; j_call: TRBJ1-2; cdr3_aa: CASRTDNLGGRGYTF; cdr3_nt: TGTGCCAGCAGAACTGACAACCTGGGGGGGCGAGGCTACACCTTC
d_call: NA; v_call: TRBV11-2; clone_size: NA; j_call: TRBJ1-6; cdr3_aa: CASSFAPRYSGSPLHF; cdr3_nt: TGTGCCAGCAGCTTCGCTCCACGGTATTCGGGTTCACCCCTCCACTTT
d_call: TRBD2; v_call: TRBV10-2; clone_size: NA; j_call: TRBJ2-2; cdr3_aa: CASRTLAGRYTGELFF; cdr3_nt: TGCGCCAGTAGAACTCTAGCGGGGCGGTACACCGGGGAGCTGTTTTTT
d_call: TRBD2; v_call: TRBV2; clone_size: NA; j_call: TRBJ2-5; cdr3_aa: CASAGREGETQYF; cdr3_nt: TGTGCCAGCGCCGGGAGGGAGGGAGAGACCCAGTACTTC
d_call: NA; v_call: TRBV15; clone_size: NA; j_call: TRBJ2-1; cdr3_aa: CATSREGAGLGVEQFF; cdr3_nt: TGTGCCACCAGCAGAGAGGGAGCGGGCCTCGGGGTTGAGCAGTTCTTC
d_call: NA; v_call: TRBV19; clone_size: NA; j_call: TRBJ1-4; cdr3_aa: CASSILEPTRGKLFF; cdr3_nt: TGTGCCAGTAGTATCCTCGAACCTACACGGGGAAAACTGTTTTTT
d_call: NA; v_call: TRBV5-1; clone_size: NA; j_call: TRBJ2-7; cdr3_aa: CASSLVESREQYF; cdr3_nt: TGCGCCAGCAGCTTGGTTGAGAGTCGGGAGCAGTACTTC
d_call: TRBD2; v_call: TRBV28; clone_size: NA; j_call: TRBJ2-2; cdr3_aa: CASSRGGRTGELFF; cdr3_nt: TGTGCCAGCAGCCGCGGGGGGCGGACCGGGGAGCTGTTTTTT
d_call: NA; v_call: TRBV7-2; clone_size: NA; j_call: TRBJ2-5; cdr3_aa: CASSLFGWAETQYF; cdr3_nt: TGTGCCAGCAGCTTATTTGGCTGGGCAGAGACCCAGTACTTC
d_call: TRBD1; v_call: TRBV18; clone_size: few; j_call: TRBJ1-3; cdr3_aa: CASSPTPGTGGNTIYF; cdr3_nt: TGTGCCAGCTCACCGACCCCTGGGACAGGGGGAAACACCATATATTTT
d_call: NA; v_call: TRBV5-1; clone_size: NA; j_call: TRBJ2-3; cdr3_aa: CASRQTADGTDTQYF; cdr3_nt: TGCGCCAGCAGACAGACAGCCGACGGCACAGATACGCAGTATTTT
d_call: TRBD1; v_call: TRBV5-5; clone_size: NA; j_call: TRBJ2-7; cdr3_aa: CASSGGDRDGEQYF; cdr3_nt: TGTGCCAGCAGCGGCGGGGACAGGGATGGTGAGCAGTACTTC
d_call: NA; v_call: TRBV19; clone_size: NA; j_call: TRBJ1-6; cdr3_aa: CASSNSGLGLLHF; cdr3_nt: TGTGCCAGTAGTAATTCGGGACTCGGACTCCTCCACTTT
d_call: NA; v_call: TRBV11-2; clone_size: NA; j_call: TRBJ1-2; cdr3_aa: CASSLGALWGYTF; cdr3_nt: TGTGCCAGCAGCTTAGGGGCCTTATGGGGCTACACCTTC
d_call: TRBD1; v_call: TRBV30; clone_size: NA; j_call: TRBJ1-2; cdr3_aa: CAWRLQGVPGYTF; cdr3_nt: TGTGCCTGGAGGCTACAGGGGGTTCCCGGCTACACCTTC